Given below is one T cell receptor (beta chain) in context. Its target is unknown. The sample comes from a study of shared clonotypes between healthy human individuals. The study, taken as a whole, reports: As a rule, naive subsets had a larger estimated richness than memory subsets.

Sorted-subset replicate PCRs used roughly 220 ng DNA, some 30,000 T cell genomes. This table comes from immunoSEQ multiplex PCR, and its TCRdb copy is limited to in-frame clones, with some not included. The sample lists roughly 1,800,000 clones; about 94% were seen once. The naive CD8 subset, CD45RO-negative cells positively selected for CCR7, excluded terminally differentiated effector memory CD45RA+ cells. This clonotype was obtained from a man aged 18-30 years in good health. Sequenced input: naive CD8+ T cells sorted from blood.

DNA for the CDR3: TGCGCCAGCAGTGGAGGGGGGAGGACTGAAGCTTTCTTT. This gives the protein CASSGGGRTEAFF. V gene TRBV10-1 combines with J gene TRBJ1-1, with a tentative D call TRBD1 (6 bases). Germline-derived CDR1 and CDR2 are WNHNN and SYGVQD (reference sequence). The CDR3 runs 13 residues. V lost 4 bases and J lost 5, with 11 bases in between.